The next 10 T cell receptor beta chains were all read from a single sample in a study of early T cells in non-severe SARS-CoV-2 infection (dated by TCRdb to the early 2020s). Receptors were amplified or captured by 5' RACE. The sequencer listed for this sample is NextSeq 500. Clones were called with MiXCR by TCRdb after fastp trimmed the public reads at Q25, and only in-frame beta chains were retained. Identical CDR3 proteins give one entry, which carries the most common genes and DNA. The sample records roughly 99,000 distinct CDR3 sequences, around 10% of which are singletons. Clones ranked in the top ten supply about 8.1% of the sample. The specimen sequenced was whole blood. These TCRs come from an adult who was a healthcare worker with PCR-confirmed SARS-CoV-2 infection or an uninfected control (not recorded which).

This clonotype showed up just a few times. The chain is built from TRBV28 and TRBJ1-5; D may be TRBD1 (6 bases). The germline V gene encodes CDR1 MDHEN and CDR2 SYDVKM. Trimming took off 6 bases at V and 0 bases at J, with 12 bases between the two ends. The CDR3 has 15 amino acids. For the CDR3, the DNA is TGTGCCAGCAGGGAGGACAGATATAGCAATCAGCCCCAGCATTTT. Translating it yields CASREDRYSNQPQHF. Full variable domain (outside the CDR3, taken from reference TRBV28 and TRBJ1-5): DVKVTQSSRYLVKRTGEKVFLECVQDMDHENMFWYRQDPGLGLRLIYFSYDVKMKEKGDIPEGYSVSREKKERFSLILESASTNQTSMYLCASREDRYSNQPQHFGDGTRLSIL.

As for this clonotype: Its ends do not fully match the called genes, so a read error is possible. This chain uses TRBV30 with TRBJ1-3; D not certain. CDR1 GTSNPN and CDR2 SVGIG come from the germline V gene (reference sequence). The CDR3 totals 12 residues. The CDR3 DNA reads TGTGCCTGGACCCCGGGTTCGGGAGCCCCTACTTTT. Translated: CAWTPGSGAPTF.

This clonotype was observed many times. The chain joins TRBV7-9 to TRBJ1-2; D unclear. Germline CDR1 and CDR2: SEHNR and FQNEAQ (reference sequence). This CDR3 comprises 11 residues. Trimming shortened V by 10 bases and J by 7 bases, and 13 bases separated the two germline ends. CDR3 DNA sequence: TGTGCCATTAACGAGTGGAGTGGCTACACCTTC. Residues: CAINEWSGYTF.

This clonotype turned up a few times. The rearrangement uses TRBV20-1 and TRBJ2-3, with D uncertain. Trimming stripped 1 base from V and 5 bases from J, with 4 bases between. Looked up from germline, CDR1 is DFQATT and CDR2 is SNEGSKA (reference sequence). This CDR3 comprises 11 residues. Written as DNA, the CDR3 is TGCAGTGCTAGAGTACTAGATACGCAGTATTTT. Its translation: CSARVLDTQYF.

The chain employs TRBV7-2 and TRBJ1-6; D is undetermined. The CDR3 is 15 amino acids. V gave up 2 bases and J gave up 6 bases, with 11 bases separating them. Germline CDR1 and CDR2: SGHTA and FQGNSA. CDR3 amino acids: CASSLQRTANSPLHF. For the CDR3, the DNA is TGTGCCAGCAGCTTACAGCGGACTGCTAATTCACCCCTCCACTTT.

The genes are TRBV20-1 and TRBJ2-7; the match to TRBD2 covers 9 bases. The CDR3 runs 16 residues. Germline CDR1 DFQATT, CDR2 SNEGSKA (reference sequence). V lost 4 bases, J lost 0 bases, and 10 bases stayed unmatched. The CDR3 loop reads CSATDLAGLASYEQYF. The CDR3 DNA reads TGCAGTGCTACGGATCTAGCGGGGCTGGCCTCCTACGAGCAGTACTTC.

In this sample, this clonotype turned up many times. V is TRBV21-1 and J is TRBJ2-5; the table calls TRBD2, which could not be checked here. TRBV21-1 is noted as a pseudogene. The CDR3 totals 12 residues. The CDR3 bases are TGTGCCAGCGGGACTAGGTGGGAGACCCAGTACTTC. It codes for CASGTRWETQYF.

This clonotype came up a few times. This chain connects TRBV5-1 to TRBJ1-1; 7 nucleotides line up with TRBD1. The trim removed 0 bases at V and 0 bases at J, leaving 8 bases unmatched. CDR1 is SGHRS, CDR2 YFSETQ, per germline. The length of the CDR3 is 17 residues. The CDR3 sequence: CASSLGAGQTLNTEAFF. The CDR3, as DNA: TGCGCCAGCAGCTTGGGCGCGGGACAGACGTTGAACACTGAAGCTTTCTTT.

This clonotype occurred many times. The V gene is TRBV6-1, the J gene TRBJ2-7; 10 bases map to TRBD2. The V gene's germline CDR1 is MNHNS and CDR2 SASEGT. Trimming removed 3 bases from V and 1 base from J; junction bases left unmatched: 18. This CDR3 spans 20 amino acids. CDR3 residues: CASSEWLGSGRRRSSYEQYF. For the CDR3, the DNA is TGTGCCAGCAGTGAGTGGTTAGGTAGCGGGAGGCGTCGGAGTTCCTACGAGCAGTACTTC.

This clonotype has at least ten counts. The rearrangement uses TRBV6-2 or TRBV6-3 and TRBJ1-5, with D maybe TRBD1 (5 bases). The V and J ends lost 7 bases and 3 bases respectively, with 13 bases between them. Germline V gene lookup returns CDR1 MNHEY and CDR2 SVGEGT. The CDR3 runs to 14 residues. The CDR3 here is CASNHRDANQPQHF. The CDR3, as DNA: TGTGCCAGCAACCACCGGGACGCCAATCAGCCCCAGCATTTT.